This TCR beta chain was documented in a study of Graves' ophthalmopathy and Graves' hyperthyroidism. TCR beta CDR3 amplification used RNA transcripts. HTBI primers were used in a first-round RT-PCR, which preceded a second-round multiplex PCR. TCRdb recomputed calls from the multiplex PCR reads with MiXCR, one row per CDR3 protein. This table has approximately 330,000 distinct CDR3 sequences, roughly 17% appearing once. With regard to this clonotype: The junction departs from germline at one end; a sequencing error may be responsible.

Exclusion covered patients with other autoimmune diseases or uncontrolled infections (as well as pregnancy or lactation). This clonotype originated in an adult man with Graves' ophthalmopathy. The sample comprised peripheral blood.

CDR3 nucleotide sequence: TGTGCCAGCAGCCTGCCGGCGATACGGGAGCAGTCCTTC. Translated, it gives CASSLPAIREQSF. The chain links TRBV28 to TRBJ2-7, with D maybe TRBD2 (6 bases). The germline CDR1 and CDR2 sequences are MDHEN and SYDVKM. This CDR3 is 13 amino acids long.